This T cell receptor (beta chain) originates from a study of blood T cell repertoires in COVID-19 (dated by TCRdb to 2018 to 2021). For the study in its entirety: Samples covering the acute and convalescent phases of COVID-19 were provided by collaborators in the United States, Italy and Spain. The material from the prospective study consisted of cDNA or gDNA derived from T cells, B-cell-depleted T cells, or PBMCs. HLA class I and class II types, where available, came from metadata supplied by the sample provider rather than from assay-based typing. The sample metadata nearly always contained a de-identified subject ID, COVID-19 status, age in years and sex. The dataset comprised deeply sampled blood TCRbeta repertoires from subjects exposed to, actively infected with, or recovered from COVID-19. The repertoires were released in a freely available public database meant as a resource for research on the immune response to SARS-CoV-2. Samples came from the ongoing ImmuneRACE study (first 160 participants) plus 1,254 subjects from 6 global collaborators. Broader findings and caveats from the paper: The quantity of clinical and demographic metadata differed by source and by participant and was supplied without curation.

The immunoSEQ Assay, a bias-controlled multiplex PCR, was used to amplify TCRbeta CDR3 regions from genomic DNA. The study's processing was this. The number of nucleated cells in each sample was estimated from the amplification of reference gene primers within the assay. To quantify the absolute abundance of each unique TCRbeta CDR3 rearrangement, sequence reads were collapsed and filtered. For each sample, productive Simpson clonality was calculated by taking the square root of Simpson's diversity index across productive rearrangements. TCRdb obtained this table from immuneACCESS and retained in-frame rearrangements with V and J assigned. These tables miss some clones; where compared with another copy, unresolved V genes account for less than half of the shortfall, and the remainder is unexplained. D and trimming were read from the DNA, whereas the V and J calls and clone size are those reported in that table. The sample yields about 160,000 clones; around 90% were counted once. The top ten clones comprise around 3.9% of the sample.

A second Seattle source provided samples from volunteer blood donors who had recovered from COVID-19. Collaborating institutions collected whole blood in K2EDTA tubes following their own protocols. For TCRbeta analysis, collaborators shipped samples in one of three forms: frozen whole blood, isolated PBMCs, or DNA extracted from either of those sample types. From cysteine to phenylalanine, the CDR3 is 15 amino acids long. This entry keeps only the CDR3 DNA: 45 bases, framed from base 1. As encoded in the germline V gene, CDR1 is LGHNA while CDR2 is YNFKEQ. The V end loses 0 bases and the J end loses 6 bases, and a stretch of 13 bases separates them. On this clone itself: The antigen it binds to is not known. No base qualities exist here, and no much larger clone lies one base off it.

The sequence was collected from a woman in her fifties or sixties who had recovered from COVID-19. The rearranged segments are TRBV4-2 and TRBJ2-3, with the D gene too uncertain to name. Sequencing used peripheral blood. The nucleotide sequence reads TGTGCCAGCAGCCAAGAAGTTAGAGCCCCGGATACGCAGTATTTT. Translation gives CASSQEVRAPDTQYF.